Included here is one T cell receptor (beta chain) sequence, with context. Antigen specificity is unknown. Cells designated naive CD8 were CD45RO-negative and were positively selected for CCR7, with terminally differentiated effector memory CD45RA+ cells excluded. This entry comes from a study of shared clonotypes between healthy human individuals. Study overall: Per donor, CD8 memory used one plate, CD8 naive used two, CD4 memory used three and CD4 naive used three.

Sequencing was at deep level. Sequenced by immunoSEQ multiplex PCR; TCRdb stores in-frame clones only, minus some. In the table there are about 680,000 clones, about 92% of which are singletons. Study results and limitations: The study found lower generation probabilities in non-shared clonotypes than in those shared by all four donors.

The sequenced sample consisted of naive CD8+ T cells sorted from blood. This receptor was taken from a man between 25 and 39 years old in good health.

CDR3 DNA sequence: TGTGCCATCAGTGCTAGCGGGGGCTCCTACAATGAGCAGTTCTTC. This codes for CAISASGGSYNEQFF. V and J are TRBV10-3 and TRBJ2-1, with 10 bases fitting TRBD2. J was trimmed by 0 bases and V by 4 bases; bases with no gene match: 0. The germline CDR1 and CDR2 sequences are ENHRY and SYGVKD. CDR3 length: 15 amino acids.